These T cell receptor beta chains were read from a single sample in a study of cytomegalovirus exposure and HLA in healthy donors. Here immunoSEQ multiplex PCR was the method, and the copy in TCRdb shows in-frame clones only, minus some. The sample records about 120,000 clones, 81% being singletons. The sequenced sample was PBMCs. These receptors were taken from a man between 18 and 29 years old in good health and CMV-seropositive. Each CDR3 is given with its conserved first and last residue. D genes are given only for firm matches.

v_gene: TRBV10-2
j_gene: TRBJ1-2
d_gene: NA
CDR3aa: CASSDLGRSVDGYTF

v_gene: TRBV11-2
j_gene: TRBJ1-6
d_gene: TRBD1
CDR3aa: CASSRGQGARMVNSPLHF

v_gene: TRBV7-9
j_gene: TRBJ2-3
d_gene: TRBD1
CDR3aa: CASSPGTGGLLDTQYF

v_gene: TRBV7-2
j_gene: TRBJ2-2
d_gene: NA
CDR3aa: CASSLDLADRGELFF

v_gene: TRBV18
j_gene: TRBJ2-4
d_gene: NA
CDR3aa: CASSPPGQGNIQYF

v_gene: TRBV7-2
j_gene: TRBJ2-1
d_gene: TRBD2
CDR3aa: CASSLQTSGDSYNEQFF

v_gene: TRBV10-2
j_gene: TRBJ1-5
d_gene: NA
CDR3aa: CASSVGSGNQPQHF

v_gene: TRBV13
j_gene: TRBJ2-7
d_gene: NA
CDR3aa: CASSLSSMPSDEQYF

v_gene: TRBV30
j_gene: TRBJ2-3
d_gene: TRBD1
CDR3aa: CAWSVTGDTDTQYF

v_gene: TRBV6-6
j_gene: TRBJ2-5
d_gene: TRBD1
CDR3aa: CASSLDRGLETQYF

v_gene: TRBV18
j_gene: TRBJ2-5
d_gene: NA
CDR3aa: CASSPPTRETQYF

v_gene: TRBV5-1
j_gene: TRBJ1-5
d_gene: NA
CDR3aa: CASSQTPGDQPQHF

v_gene: TRBV4-3
j_gene: TRBJ1-5
d_gene: NA
CDR3aa: CASSQDRQGTRHF

v_gene: TRBV7-2
j_gene: TRBJ2-5
d_gene: NA
CDR3aa: CASSLGTASQETQYF

v_gene: TRBV7-9
j_gene: TRBJ1-1
d_gene: TRBD1
CDR3aa: CASNPTGRQDEAFF

v_gene: TRBV29-1
j_gene: TRBJ2-3
d_gene: NA
CDR3aa: CSDPPGLGGDTQYF

v_gene: TRBV6-1
j_gene: TRBJ2-2
d_gene: TRBD1
CDR3aa: CASSEGTAGELFF